This is a list of T cell receptor beta chains from one sample in a study of blood T cell repertoires in COVID-19. Using immunoSEQ multiplex PCR, the repertoire was profiled, and TCRdb retains in-frame clones only, with some absent. Found here are more than 200,000 clones, about four fifths of them singletons; the top ten hold under 11%. Sequencing was done on a sample of peripheral blood. These receptors were collected from a woman of 80 years or more with acute or convalescent COVID-19. CDR3s include the opening cysteine and the closing phenylalanine or tryptophan. A D gene is named only where the DNA matches it firmly. The listing skips clone size in some rows; elsewhere it reads once, few, many or a size class.

cdr3_aa cdr3_nt v_call clone_size j_call d_call
CASSLGQGAEAFF TGTGCCAGCAGTTTAGGACAGGGGGCAGAAGCTTTCTTT TRBV12-3/TRBV12-4 - TRBJ1-1 TRBD1
CSVGDYPPSTDTQYF TGCAGCGTGGGGGACTACCCTCCTAGCACAGATACGCAGTATTTT TRBV29-1 - TRBJ2-3 TRBD2
CASSSVATGNTEAFF TGTGCCAGCAGTTCTGTCGCTACAGGGAACACTGAAGCTTTCTTT TRBV6-2/TRBV6-3 once TRBJ1-1 -
CASSYGTGAYEQYF TGTGCCAGCAGCTACGGGACAGGGGCCTACGAGCAGTACTTC TRBV7-8 few TRBJ2-7 TRBD1
CASTAQSTEAFF TGTGCCAGTACCGCACAAAGCACTGAAGCTTTCTTT TRBV19 - TRBJ1-1 -
CASSQDLVGQGHSNQPQHF TGCGCCAGCAGCCAAGATCTGGTGGGGCAGGGGCATAGCAATCAGCCCCAGCATTTT TRBV4-1 - TRBJ1-5 -
CASSFGTGGVGTEAFF TGTGCCAGCAGCTTCGGGACAGGGGGCGTTGGAACTGAAGCTTTCTTT TRBV5-6 - TRBJ1-1 TRBD1
CASSLGGPVWQYF TGTGCCAGCAGCCTAGGAGGTCCGGTTTGGCAGTACTTC TRBV7-9 - TRBJ2-7 -
CASRGWKENYGYTF TGTGCCAGTCGGGGGTGGAAAGAAAACTATGGCTACACCTTC TRBV19 few TRBJ1-2 -
CASSDTGGEKLFF TGTGCCAGCAGCGACACAGGGGGGGAAAAACTGTTTTTT TRBV7-2 - TRBJ1-4 TRBD1
CASSPKSGSAQETQYF TGTGCCAGCAGCCCGAAGAGCGGGTCTGCACAAGAGACCCAGTACTTC TRBV7-6 - TRBJ2-5 -
CASSVSGLEGAAGNTIYF TGTGCCAGCAGCGTTTCGGGTCTCGAGGGGGCAGCTGGAAACACCATATATTTT TRBV9 - TRBJ1-3 TRBD1
CASSLGANLNTEAFF TGTGCCAGCAGCTTAGGAGCCAACCTGAACACTGAAGCTTTCTTT TRBV7-6 once TRBJ1-1 -
CASSQSEGTGFF TGCGCCAGCAGTCAATCGGAGGGGACAGGTTTCTTC TRBV23-1 few TRBJ2-1 TRBD1
CASSQGGAGGTYEQYF TGCGCCAGCAGCCAAGGCGGAGCGGGGGGCACCTACGAGCAGTACTTC TRBV4-3 - TRBJ2-7 TRBD2
CASSIVVTGSANEKLFF TGTGCCAGTAGTATAGTCGTAACAGGGTCGGCGAATGAAAAACTGTTTTTT TRBV19 - TRBJ1-4 -
CASSPGGHSNQPQHF TGTGCCAGCTCACCAGGGGGCCATAGCAATCAGCCCCAGCATTTT TRBV18 - TRBJ1-5 -
CASSLGTGFSGYTF TGTGCCAGCAGCTTGGGAACGGGGTTCTCTGGCTACACCTTC TRBV13 - TRBJ1-2 -
CASSLRQIEKLFF TGTGCCAGCAGCTTAAGACAGATTGAAAAACTGTTTTTT TRBV5-8 - TRBJ1-4 -
CASSLGWASGRVSYEQYF TGTGCCAGCAGCTTAGGATGGGCTAGCGGGAGAGTCTCCTACGAGCAGTACTTC TRBV13 - TRBJ2-7 TRBD2
CSATGVGYTF TGCAGTGCTACGGGAGTTGGCTACACCTTC TRBV20-1 - TRBJ1-2 -
CAIRRQGGNTEAFF TGTGCCATCCGTCGACAGGGAGGGAACACTGAAGCTTTCTTT TRBV5-8 - TRBJ1-1 TRBD1